The clone carrying this TCR beta chain was counted many times. Antigen unknown. MiXCR, applied by TCRdb to the 5' RACE reads, yields one record per CDR3 protein. The table includes about 430,000 distinct CDR3 sequences, 20% to 25% detected once. This sample is drawn from a study of T-cell memory formation after mild COVID-19. Study-level background: TCR clusters were mostly confined to one donor each. Study-level points and caveats: Some clones that responded were present in memory (sampled pre-infection), which suggests cross-reactive memory joined. The study found contracting CD4+ clones mainly in CM and EM and contracting CD8+ clones in EMRA.

This receptor was identified in an adult woman who had mild COVID-19 (a few samples of this study predate the infection). Cell type and time point are not known. Sequencing was performed on PBMCs or a T cell subset sorted from them (not recorded which).

In DNA form, the CDR3 reads TGCGCCAGCAGCTTGGATGGGACAGGGAATCAGCCCCAGCATTTT. It encodes CASSLDGTGNQPQHF. The chain couples TRBV5-1 to TRBJ1-5; 9 bases line up with TRBD1. The J segment lost 4 bases and the V segment lost 0 bases, leaving 2 bases of the junction unmatched. From germline, CDR1 is SGHRS and CDR2 YFSETQ. The CDR3 extends over 15 amino acids.